The following is a T cell receptor beta chain sequence with its context. Its target is not known. The protocol was immunoSEQ multiplex PCR, while the TCRdb copy is restricted to in-frame clones and leaves out a portion. The data contain 45,000 to 55,000 clones, around 86% of them seen just once; the ten biggest clones take up about 2.2%. The V and J ends lost 6 bases and 2 bases respectively, with 11 bases between them. There are 14 residues in the CDR3. Germline V lookup: CDR1 MNHEY, CDR2 SMNVEV (reference sequence). This specimen belongs to a study of a mutant IDH1 vaccine in newly diagnosed glioma. Whole-study findings and limits: Detectable vaccine-induced immune responses arose in roughly 93% of patients.

Time point defined: baseline, week 1 (first vaccination visit). The treatment denotes: pre-vaccination baseline after standard-of-care therapy. The TCR comes from a man aged 35 to 55 with glioma. The sample consisted of PBMCs, taken from a glioma patient treated with radiotherapy, temozolomide or both. The gene calls are TRBV27 and TRBJ2-1, with a possible D match to TRBD1 (6 bases). CDR3 nucleotide sequence: TGTGCCAGCAGCCCGGACAGTCCCTACAATGAGCAGTTCTTC. Its translation: CASSPDSPYNEQFF.